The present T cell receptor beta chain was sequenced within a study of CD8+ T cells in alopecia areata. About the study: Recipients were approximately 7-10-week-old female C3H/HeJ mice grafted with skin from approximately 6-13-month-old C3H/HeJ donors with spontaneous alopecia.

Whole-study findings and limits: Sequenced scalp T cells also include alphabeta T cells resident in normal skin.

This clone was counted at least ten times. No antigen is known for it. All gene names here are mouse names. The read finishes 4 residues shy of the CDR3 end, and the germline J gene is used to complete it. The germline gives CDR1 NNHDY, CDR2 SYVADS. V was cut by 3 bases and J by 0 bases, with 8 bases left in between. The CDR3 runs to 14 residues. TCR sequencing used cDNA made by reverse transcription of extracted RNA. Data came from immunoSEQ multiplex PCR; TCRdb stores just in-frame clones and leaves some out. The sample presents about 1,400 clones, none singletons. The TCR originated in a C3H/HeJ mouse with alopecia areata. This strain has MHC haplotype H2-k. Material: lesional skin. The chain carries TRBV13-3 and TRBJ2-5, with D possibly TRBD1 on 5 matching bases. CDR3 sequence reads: CASSGGVNQDTQYF. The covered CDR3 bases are TGTGCCAGCAGTGGAGGGGTTAACCAAGAC.